This TCR beta chain comes out of a study of OX40 agonist ivuxolimab in advanced cancers. Repertoires were generated with immunoSEQ multiplex PCR, while TCRdb's copy carries only in-frame clones and drops some. Of 55,000 to 75,000 clones detected, approximately 86% appear once; the ten largest clones hold approximately 1.3%. V lost 5 bases and J lost 5; bases outside the gene matches: 8. The CDR3 has 15 residues. Germline values: CDR1 SGHNT, CDR2 YENEEA. This specimen consisted of CD4+ or CD8+ T cells sorted from blood, obtained in a trial of the OX40 agonist ivuxolimab. This receptor was identified in an adult with an advanced solid tumor such as melanoma, head and neck, liver or kidney cancer. The chain employs TRBV11-3 and TRBJ2-5, with 10 bases lining up with TRBD2. The DNA of the CDR3 is TGTGCCAGCAGCCTTGGAGCGGGGGGGCCGGAGACCCAGTACTTC. It specifies CASSLGAGGPETQYF.